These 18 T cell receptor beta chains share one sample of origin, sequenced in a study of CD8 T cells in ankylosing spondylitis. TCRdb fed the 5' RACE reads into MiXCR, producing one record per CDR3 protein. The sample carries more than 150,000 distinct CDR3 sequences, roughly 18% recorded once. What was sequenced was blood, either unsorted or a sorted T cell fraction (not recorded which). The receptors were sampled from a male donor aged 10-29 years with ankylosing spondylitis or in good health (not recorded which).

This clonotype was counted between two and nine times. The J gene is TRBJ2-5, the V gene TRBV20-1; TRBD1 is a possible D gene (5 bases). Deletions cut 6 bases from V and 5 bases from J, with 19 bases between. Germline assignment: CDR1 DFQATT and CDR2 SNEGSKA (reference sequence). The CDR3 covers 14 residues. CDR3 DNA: TGCAGTGCGCCACCCTGGACAACCGTGGAGACCCAGTACTTC. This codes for CSAPPWTTVETQYF.

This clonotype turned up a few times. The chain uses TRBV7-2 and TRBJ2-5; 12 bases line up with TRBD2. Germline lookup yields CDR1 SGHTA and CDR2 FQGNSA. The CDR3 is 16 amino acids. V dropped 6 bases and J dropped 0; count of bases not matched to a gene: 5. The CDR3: CASRPTSGRNQETQYF. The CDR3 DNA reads TGTGCCAGCAGACCAACTAGCGGGAGGAACCAAGAGACCCAGTACTTC.

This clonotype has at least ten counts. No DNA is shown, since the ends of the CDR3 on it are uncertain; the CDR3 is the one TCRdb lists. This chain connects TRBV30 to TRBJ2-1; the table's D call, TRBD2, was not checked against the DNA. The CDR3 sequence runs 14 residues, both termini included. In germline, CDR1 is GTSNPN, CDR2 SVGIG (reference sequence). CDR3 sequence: CAWSVLKFGGGSIF.

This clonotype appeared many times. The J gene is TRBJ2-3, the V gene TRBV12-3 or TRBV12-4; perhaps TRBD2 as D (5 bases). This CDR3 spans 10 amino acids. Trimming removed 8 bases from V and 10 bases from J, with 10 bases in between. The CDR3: CASGLEAQYF. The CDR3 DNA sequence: TGTGCCAGCGGGTTGGAGGCGCAGTATTTT.

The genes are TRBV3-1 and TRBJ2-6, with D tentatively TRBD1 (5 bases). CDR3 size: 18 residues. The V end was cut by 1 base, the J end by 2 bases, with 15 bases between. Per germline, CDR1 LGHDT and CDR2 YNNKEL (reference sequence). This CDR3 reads CASSQGELWGAGANVLTF. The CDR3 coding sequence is TGTGCCAGCAGCCAAGGGGAACTATGGGGCGCTGGGGCCAACGTCCTGACTTTC.

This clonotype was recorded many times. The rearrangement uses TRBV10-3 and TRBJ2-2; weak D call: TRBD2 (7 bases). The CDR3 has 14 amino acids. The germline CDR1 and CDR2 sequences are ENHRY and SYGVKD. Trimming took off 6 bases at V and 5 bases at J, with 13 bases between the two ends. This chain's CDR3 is CAISGGQVTGELFF. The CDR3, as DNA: TGTGCCATCAGCGGGGGGCAGGTAACCGGGGAGCTGTTTTTT.

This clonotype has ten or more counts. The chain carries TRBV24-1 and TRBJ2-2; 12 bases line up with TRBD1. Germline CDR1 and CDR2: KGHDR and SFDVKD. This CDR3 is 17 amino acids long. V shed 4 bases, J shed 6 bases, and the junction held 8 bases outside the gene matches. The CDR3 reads CATSETPGQGAPGELFF. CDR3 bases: TGTGCCACCAGTGAAACTCCGGGACAGGGGGCTCCCGGGGAGCTGTTTTTT.

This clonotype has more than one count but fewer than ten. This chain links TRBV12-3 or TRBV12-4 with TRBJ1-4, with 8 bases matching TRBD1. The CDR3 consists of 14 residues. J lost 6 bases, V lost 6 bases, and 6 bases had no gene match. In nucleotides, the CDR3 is TGTGCCAGCAGCCTGACAGGGGCGGATGAAAAACTGTTTTTT. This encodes CASSLTGADEKLFF.

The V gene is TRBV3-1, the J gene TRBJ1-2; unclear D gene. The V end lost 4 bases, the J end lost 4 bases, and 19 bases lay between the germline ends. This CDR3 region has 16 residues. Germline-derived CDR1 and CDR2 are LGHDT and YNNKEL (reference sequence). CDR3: CASSPQSGPWAYGYTF. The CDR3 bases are TGTGCCAGCAGCCCACAATCAGGCCCTTGGGCCTATGGCTACACCTTC.

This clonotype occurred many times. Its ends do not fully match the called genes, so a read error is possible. CDR3 DNA: TGTGCCAGCAGCTTAGTTTTGTCCGGCGTCGAATTC. It translates to CASSLVLSGVEF. The chain uses TRBV5-6 and TRBJ2-1; D is uncertain. There are 12 residues in the CDR3. Germline V gene data show CDR1 as SGHDT and CDR2 as YYEEEE.

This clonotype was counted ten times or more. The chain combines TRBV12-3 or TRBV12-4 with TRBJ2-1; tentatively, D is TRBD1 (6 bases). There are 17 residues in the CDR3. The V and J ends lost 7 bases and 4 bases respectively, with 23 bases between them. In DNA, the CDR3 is TGTGCCAGCAAACGTTCGGTCCTCGGACAGCGATACAATGAGCAGTTCTTC. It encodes CASKRSVLGQRYNEQFF.

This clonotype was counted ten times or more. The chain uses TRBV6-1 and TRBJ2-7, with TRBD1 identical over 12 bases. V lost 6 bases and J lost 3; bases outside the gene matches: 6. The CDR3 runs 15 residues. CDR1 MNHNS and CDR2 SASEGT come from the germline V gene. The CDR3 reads CASSSGTGGGYEQYF. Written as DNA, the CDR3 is TGTGCCAGCAGCTCTGGGACAGGGGGCGGCTACGAGCAGTACTTC.

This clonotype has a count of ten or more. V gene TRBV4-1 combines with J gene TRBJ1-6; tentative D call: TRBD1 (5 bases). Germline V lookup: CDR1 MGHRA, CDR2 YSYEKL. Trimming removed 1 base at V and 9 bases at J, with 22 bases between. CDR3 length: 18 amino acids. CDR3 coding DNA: TGCGCCAGCAGCCAAGGGGGATCGGGGGGTAGTTTTGCTTCACCCCTCCACTTT. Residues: CASSQGGSGGSFASPLHF.

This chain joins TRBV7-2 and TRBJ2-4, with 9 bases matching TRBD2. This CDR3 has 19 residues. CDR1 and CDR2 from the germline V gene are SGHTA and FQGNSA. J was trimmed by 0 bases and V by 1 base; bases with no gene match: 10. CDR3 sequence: CASSLGFLIAGVAKNIQYF. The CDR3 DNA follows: TGTGCCAGCAGCTTAGGGTTTTTGATAGCGGGGGTAGCCAAAAACATTCAGTACTTC. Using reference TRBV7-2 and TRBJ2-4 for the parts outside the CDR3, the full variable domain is GAGVSQSPSNKVTEKGKDVELRCDPISGHTALYWYRQSLGQGLEFLIYFQGNSAPDKSGLPSDRFSAERTGGSVSTLTIQRTQQEDSAVYLCASSLGFLIAGVAKNIQYFGAGTRLSVL.

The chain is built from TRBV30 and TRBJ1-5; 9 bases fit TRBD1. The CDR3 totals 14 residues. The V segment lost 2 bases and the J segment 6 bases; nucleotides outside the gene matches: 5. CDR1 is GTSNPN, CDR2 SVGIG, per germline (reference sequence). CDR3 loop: CAWSPGQGFQPQHF. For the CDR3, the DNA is TGTGCCTGGAGTCCGGGACAGGGCTTTCAGCCCCAGCATTTT.

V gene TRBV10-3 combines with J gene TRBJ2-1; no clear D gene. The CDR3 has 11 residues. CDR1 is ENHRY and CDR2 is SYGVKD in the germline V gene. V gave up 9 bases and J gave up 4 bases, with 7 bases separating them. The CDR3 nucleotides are TGTGCCATTGGGTCTTACAATGAGCAGTTCTTC. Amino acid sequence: CAIGSYNEQFF.

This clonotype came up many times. The CDR3: CSVKARGKGSGNEQFF. DNA for the CDR3: TGCAGCGTCAAAGCACGGGGTAAGGGTTCGGGCAATGAGCAGTTCTTC. The rearrangement uses TRBV29-1 and TRBJ2-1; D might be TRBD2 (5 bases). CDR1 SQVTM and CDR2 ANQGSEA come from the germline V gene. The CDR3 length is 16 residues. V lost 6 bases, J lost 6 bases, and 24 bases lay in between.

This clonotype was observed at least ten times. In DNA, the CDR3 is TGTGCCAGTACTAGCTTGCGAAGCACAGATACGCAGTATTTT. As protein: CASTSLRSTDTQYF. The chain carries TRBV19 and TRBJ2-3; D possibly corresponds to TRBD2 (5 bases). The CDR3 consists of 14 residues. Trimming took 7 bases from V and 0 from J, leaving 11 bases between them. CDR1 is LNHDA, CDR2 SQIVND, per germline (reference sequence).